This T cell receptor beta chain was identified in a study of cytomegalovirus exposure and HLA in healthy donors (dated by TCRdb to 2016 to 2017). A note on the overall study: According to an earlier analysis of 550 to 750 of the donors, about 180 million T cells yielded 117 million unique TCR beta sequences and less than 300 Gb of sequence data. An early release covering 550 to 650 HLA-typed donors comprised 250 to 350 gigabases of sequencing data and 65 million to 100 million unique TCR sequences. Among the roughly 430 genotyped donors, approximately 81% belonged to the genetic ancestry cluster associated with self-reported Caucasian donors. The study aimed to test whether signatures of past pathogen exposure could be identified by cataloging public T cell receptors. Using immunosequencing, the study profiled T cell repertoires from around 670 subjects and related those repertoires to cytomegalovirus serostatus. A separate validation cohort of approximately 120 different subjects was used in addition to the roughly 720-subject first cohort. To predict cytomegalovirus infection status, the study brought together high-throughput TCR immunosequencing, statistical association of individual TCRs with disease status, and machine learning. A later analysis re-examined previously published TCR beta repertoires from just over 650 donors and added high-resolution HLA genotyping to investigate patterns of TCR occurrence. Rather than drawing on any new phenotypic data, the later analysis identified candidate immune exposures from TCR beta sequences and the way those sequences occurred across donors. To decide whether each TCR beta V gene segment behaved as functional or pseudogenic, an earlier analysis of some 600 of the donors relied on high-throughput TCR beta sequencing. Alongside the repertoire data, information on donor age, sex, ethnicity and CMV serostatus was compiled. A later genetic analysis took genome-wide SNP genotypes for about three fifths of the 666 donors and used that subset as a discovery cohort. All discovery cohort repertoires had been generated using a single sequencing platform. Both class I and class II loci were covered by HLA typing, at four-digit resolution. Typing coverage varied by locus: roughly 629-640 donors for A, B, C, DRB1 and DQB1; roughly 500 for DQA1; around 570 for DPA1; 450 to 480 for DPB1. Because of strong linkage in the cohort, five DR-DQ haplotypes were treated as single units for association and clustering. On average, around 230,000 unique TCR beta nucleotide sequences were sequenced per donor among more than 350 genotyped donors of the cohort, with about 19% of those sequences being non-productive. Paper-wide results and their limitations: Because HLA typing was unavailable for some donors at each locus, only the typed subset was used in association tests. A later analysis reported that several top co-occurrence clusters appeared linked to parvovirus B19, influenza, CMV and Epstein-Barr virus. A later analysis found that HLA-associated TCR beta chains were more clonally expanded and had lower generation probabilities than equally common non-associated chains. Linkage disequilibrium might explain the correlated functional status among segregating V segments, but an unknown experimental factor could not be excluded. For the cohort, immune exposure information was limited to CMV serostatus. The earlier analysis of 587 of the donors excluded about 16 rarely observed V segments, including chromosome 9 orphons, because counts were too low. In an earlier analysis of approximately 600 of the donors, most TCR beta V segments were observed in productive rearrangements about 87% or about 30% of the time, broadly matching IMGT annotations. The classifier was reported to diagnose cytomegalovirus status with high specificity and sensitivity in both the original and validation cohorts. According to a later analysis, most CMV-associated TCR beta chains appeared to be HLA-restricted, and the HLA associations seemed to be driven largely by CMV exposure. In a later genetic analysis, a missense DCLRE1C variant was associated with V-gene and J-gene trimming of TCR beta chains, and the association was replicated in an independent cohort. In the study, some 160 TCR beta chains were listed as associated with cytomegalovirus. Sequencing depth was assumed to be roughly uniform across donors in the presence/absence analyses, though that assumption may not hold. In a later analysis, TCR association rates were found to vary across HLA loci, with the most associated TCRs seen for DRB1 alleles and the fewest for HLA-C alleles. It was suggested by the authors that the approach could potentially be generalized to other disease states and immunological phenotypes. Most TCR sequences were observed very rarely across donors, whereas some public TCRs were present in many individuals. When HLA alleles, especially DR and DQ, strongly co-occurred, attributing TCR associations to individual alleles was difficult. The sequencing pipeline was judged likely to have produced a cluster of highly shared sequence variants as a technical artifact. A later genetic analysis reported fewer N-insertions in productive TCRs among donors in an Asian-associated ancestry cluster than the roughly 700-donor mean. A further reported finding was that TCR beta sequences accurately predicted the HLA-A and HLA-B alleles for most subjects in the first cohort. Only TCR beta chains were sequenced in this cohort, and the absence of alpha or paired-chain data limited detectable features. A few of the identified cytomegalovirus-associated TCR beta chains were confirmed in vitro to be specific for cytomegalovirus antigens. At a false discovery rate of 0.05, a later analysis linked fewer than 20,000 TCR beta sequences to specific HLA alleles. The 87-base-pair reads could not distinguish some IMGT-functional V segments, including TRBV6-2 and TRBV6-3, so those segments were excluded.

The cohort consisted of 600 to 750 healthy bone marrow donors. Cohort members were all nominally healthy when sampled, although unrecorded immune exposures were likely present. The donor was CMV seropositive and belonged to the group of 250 to 300 seropositive cohort members. Each donor provided a peripheral blood sample, and peripheral blood mononuclear cells were used for TCR beta sequencing. Genomic DNA extraction from the blood cell samples was performed with the Qiagen DNeasy Blood Extraction Kit. On this clone: Its antigen specificity is not known. The sample holds no much larger clone one base away, and base qualities are not on file.

Per the germline V gene, LGHNA is the CDR1 and YSLEER is the CDR2. Counted from cysteine to phenylalanine, this CDR3 has 14 amino acids. Just the 42-base CDR3 DNA is kept, in frame starting at base 1. The V and J ends are trimmed by 8 bases and 3 bases, leaving 13 bases between them. The library came from the immunoSEQ multiplex PCR assay. The multiplex PCR relied on a mix of 60 forward primers for TCR Vbeta segments and 13 reverse primers for TCR Jbeta segments. The CDR3 region of rearranged TCR beta genes was amplified from genomic DNA by a multiplex PCR assay. On the Illumina HiSeq System, the amplified TCR beta libraries were sequenced as 87-base-pair reads. The original methods were these. Across the 640 or so repertoires, a later analysis counted tens of millions of unique TCR beta chains, 8.5 million to 12 million of which were shared by at least two donors. Raw reads were error-corrected and collapsed into unique sequences by a nearest-neighbor algorithm in which closely related sequences were merged to remove PCR and sequencing errors. V, D and J gene segments were assigned by aligning CDR3 sequences to IMGT reference sequences. For a sequence to be retained, at least a six-nucleotide match to both a V gene segment and a J gene segment was required. Rearrangements were classified as productive when the CDR3 lacked stop codons and remained in frame with V and J, and all other rearrangements were classified as non-productive. Following IMGT convention, CDR3 was defined as the stretch from the second conserved V-encoded cysteine to the conserved J-encoded phenylalanine. Sequences without an unambiguous match to a single V gene segment were excluded from the earlier analysis of about 600 of the donors. In an earlier analysis of 587 of the donors, a V segment was called functional when productive rearrangements were above 56.7%, and segregating when the standard deviation between donors exceeded 5%. A statistical classification framework was built to diagnose cytomegalovirus status from the catalog of TCR beta chain sequences. V and J gene assignment, in a later analysis, came from comparing TCR nucleotide sequences with IMGT/GENE-DB human TR gene sequences. A later analysis assigned CDR3 sequences and most-parsimonious VDJ recombination scenarios with the TCRdist pipeline. In a later analysis, each TCR beta chain was defined by its CDR3 amino acid sequence together with its V-gene family, and reads without a unique V-gene family were excluded. A later analysis removed several hundred highly shared, low-generation-probability nucleotide sequences to deal with suspected cross-contamination and a sequencing artifact. In a later analysis, a clonal expansion index was calculated for each public chain from normalized within-repertoire ranks of inferred template counts. Generation probabilities in a later analysis came from a VDJ recombination model fitted to out-of-frame rearrangements, and those results were checked against IGoR. In a later analysis, TCR-TCR, TCR-HLA and TCR-CMV co-occurrence was scored with hypergeometric tests, and a repertoire-size bias correction was applied to TCR pairs. To estimate false discovery rates, a later analysis permuted the HLA or CMV assignments 20 times. In a later analysis, co-occurring TCRs were grouped with DBSCAN, and TCRdist sequence similarity was added when clustering was performed within HLA-allele-positive subsets. Repertoires with fewer than 30,000 or more than 120,000 public chains, plus five repertoires with anomalous nucleotide sharing, were excluded from co-occurrence clustering. The clones in this table, taken by TCRdb from immuneACCESS, are in-frame only. Not every clone is retained; where verified, under half of the shortfall comes from an unresolved V gene, and the cause of the rest is unknown. V and J calls and clone size are given by that table; D and trimming were obtained from the DNA. For this sample the table gives under 200,000 clones, of which roughly 84% were detected only once. Of the sample, around 2.5% is held by the ten largest clones.

This chain is built from TRBV4-3 and TRBJ2-2; the D gene lacks a confident call. This sequence originates from a woman in her forties or fifties in good health and CMV-seropositive. The sequenced sample was PBMCs. The CDR3 here reads CASRGRWDTGELFF. The DNA reads as follows: TGCGCCAGCCGTGGGCGTTGGGACACCGGGGAGCTGTTTTTT.